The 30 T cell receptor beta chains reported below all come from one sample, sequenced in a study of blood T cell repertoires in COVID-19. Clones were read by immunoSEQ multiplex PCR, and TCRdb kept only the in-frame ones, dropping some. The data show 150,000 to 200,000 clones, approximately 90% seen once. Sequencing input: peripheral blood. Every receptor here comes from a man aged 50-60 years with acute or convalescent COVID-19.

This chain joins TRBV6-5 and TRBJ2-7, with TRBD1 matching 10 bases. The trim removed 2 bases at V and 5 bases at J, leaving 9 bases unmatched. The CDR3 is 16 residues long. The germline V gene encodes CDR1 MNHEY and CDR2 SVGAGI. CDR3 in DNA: TGTGCCAGCAGTTACAAAGGGACAGGGGATATCAACGAGCAGTACTTC. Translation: CASSYKGTGDINEQYF.

The CDR3 DNA reads TGTGCCAGCAGCTTAGCCGGGACAGGGGGTCACGAGCAGTACTTC. It codes for CASSLAGTGGHEQYF. The V and J genes are TRBV7-9 and TRBJ2-7; TRBD1 matches at 11 bases. The ends lost 0 bases at V and 5 bases at J; junction bases unmatched: 3. CDR3 length equals 15 residues. Per germline, CDR1 SEHNR and CDR2 FQNEAQ (reference sequence).

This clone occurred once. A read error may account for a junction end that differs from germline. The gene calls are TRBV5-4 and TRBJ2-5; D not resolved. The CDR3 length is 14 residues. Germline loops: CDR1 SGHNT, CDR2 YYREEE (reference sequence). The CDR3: CASSLMAANTIQHF. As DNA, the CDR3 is TGTGCCAGCAGCTTAATGGCGGCCAATACCATTCAGCACTTC.

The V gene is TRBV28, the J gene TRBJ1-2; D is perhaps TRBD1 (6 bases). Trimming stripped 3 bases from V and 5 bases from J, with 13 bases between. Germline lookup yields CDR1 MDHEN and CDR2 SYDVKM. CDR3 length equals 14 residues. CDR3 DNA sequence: TGTGCCAGCAGTTTGGGCAGGGGTAGGTATGGCTACACCTTC. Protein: CASSLGRGRYGYTF.

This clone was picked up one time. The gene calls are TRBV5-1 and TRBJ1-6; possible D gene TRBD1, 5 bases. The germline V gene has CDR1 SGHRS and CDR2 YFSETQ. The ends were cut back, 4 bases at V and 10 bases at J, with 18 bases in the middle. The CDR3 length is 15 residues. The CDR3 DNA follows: TGCGCCAGCAGCCCGCAGGGAGGGTTAAGCTCACCCCTCCACTTT. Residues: CASSPQGGLSSPLHF. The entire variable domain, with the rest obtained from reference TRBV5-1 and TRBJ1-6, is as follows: KAGVTQTPRYLIKTRGQQVTLSCSPISGHRSVSWYQQTPGQGLQFLFEYFSETQRNKGNFPGRFSGRQFSNSRSEMNVSTLELGDSALYLCASSPQGGLSSPLHFGNGTRLTVT.

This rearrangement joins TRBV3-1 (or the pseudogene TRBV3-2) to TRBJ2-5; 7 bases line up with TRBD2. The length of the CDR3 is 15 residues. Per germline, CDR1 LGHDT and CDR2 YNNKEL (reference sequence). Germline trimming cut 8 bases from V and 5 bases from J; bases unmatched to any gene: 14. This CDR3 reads CASGGGGGLDETQYF. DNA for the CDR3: TGTGCCAGCGGGGGGGGAGGAGGGCTCGACGAGACCCAGTACTTC.

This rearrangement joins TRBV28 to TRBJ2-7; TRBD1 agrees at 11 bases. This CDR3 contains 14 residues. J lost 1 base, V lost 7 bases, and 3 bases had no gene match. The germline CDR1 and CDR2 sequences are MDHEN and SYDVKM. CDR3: CASIGQGASYEQYF. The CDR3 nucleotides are TGTGCCAGCATCGGACAGGGGGCTTCCTACGAGCAGTACTTC.

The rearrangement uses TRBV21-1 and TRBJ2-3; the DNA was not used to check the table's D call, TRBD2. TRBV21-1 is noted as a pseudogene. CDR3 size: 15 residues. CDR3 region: CASSPSGRGADTQYF. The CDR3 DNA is TGTGCCAGCAGCCCTAGCGGGAGAGGAGCAGATACGCAGTATTTT.

CDR3 loop: CSVTTGGTEAFF. The CDR3 nucleotides are TGCAGCGTCACGACAGGGGGTACTGAAGCTTTCTTT. The V and J genes are TRBV29-1 and TRBJ1-1, with 9 bases lining up with TRBD1. The CDR3 length is 12 residues. The germline V gene has CDR1 SQVTM and CDR2 ANQGSEA. V trimming: 6 bases; J trimming: 5 bases; junction bases outside the gene matches: 4.

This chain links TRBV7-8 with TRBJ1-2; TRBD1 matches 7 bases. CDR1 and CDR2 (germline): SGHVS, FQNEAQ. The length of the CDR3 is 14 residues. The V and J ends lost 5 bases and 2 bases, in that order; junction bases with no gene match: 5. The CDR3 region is CASSKGQPNYGYTF. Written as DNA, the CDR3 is TGTGCCAGCAGCAAGGGACAGCCGAACTATGGCTACACCTTC.

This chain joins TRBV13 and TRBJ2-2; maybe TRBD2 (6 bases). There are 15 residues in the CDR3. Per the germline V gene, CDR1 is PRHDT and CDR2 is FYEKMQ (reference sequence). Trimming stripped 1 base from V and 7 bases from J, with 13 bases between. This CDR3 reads CASSLVSGAHGELFF. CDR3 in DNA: TGTGCCAGCAGCTTAGTGTCGGGAGCCCACGGGGAGCTGTTTTTT.

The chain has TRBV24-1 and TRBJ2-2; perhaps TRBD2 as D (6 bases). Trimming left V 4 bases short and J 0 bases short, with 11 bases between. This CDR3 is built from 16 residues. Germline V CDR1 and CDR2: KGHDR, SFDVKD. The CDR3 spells CATSDPGLPNTGELFF. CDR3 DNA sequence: TGTGCCACCAGTGACCCGGGACTCCCGAACACCGGGGAGCTGTTTTTT.

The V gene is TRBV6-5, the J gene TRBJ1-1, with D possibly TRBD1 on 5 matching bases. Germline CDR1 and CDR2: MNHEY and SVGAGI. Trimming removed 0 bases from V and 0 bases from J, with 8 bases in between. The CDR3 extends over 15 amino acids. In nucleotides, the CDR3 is TGTGCCAGCAGTTACTCGAAGGGGCTGAACACTGAAGCTTTCTTT. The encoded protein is CASSYSKGLNTEAFF.

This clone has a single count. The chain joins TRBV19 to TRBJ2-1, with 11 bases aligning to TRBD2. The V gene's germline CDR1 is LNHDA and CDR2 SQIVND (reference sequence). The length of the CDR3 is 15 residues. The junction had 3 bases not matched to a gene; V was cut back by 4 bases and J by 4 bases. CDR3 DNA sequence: TGTGCCAGTAGTACAGGACTAGCGGGTTACAATGAGCAGTTCTTC. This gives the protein CASSTGLAGYNEQFF.

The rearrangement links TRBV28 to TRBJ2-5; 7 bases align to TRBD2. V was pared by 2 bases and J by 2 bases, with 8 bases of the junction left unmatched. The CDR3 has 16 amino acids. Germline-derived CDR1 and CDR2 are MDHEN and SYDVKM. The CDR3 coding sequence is TGTGCCAGCAGTTTAGACCCCCTAGCGGCTCAAGAGACCCAGTACTTC. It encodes CASSLDPLAAQETQYF.

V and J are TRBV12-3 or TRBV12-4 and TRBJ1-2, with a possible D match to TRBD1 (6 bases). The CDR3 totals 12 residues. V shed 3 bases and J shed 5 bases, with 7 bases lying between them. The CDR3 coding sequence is TGTGCCAGCAGTTTGGACAGTTATGGCTACACCTTC. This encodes CASSLDSYGYTF.

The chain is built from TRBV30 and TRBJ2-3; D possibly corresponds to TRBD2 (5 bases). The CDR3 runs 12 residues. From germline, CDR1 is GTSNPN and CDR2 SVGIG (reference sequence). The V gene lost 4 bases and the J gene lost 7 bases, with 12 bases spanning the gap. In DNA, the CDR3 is TGTGCCTGGACTGTGTCGGGAAATACGCAGTATTTT. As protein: CAWTVSGNTQYF.

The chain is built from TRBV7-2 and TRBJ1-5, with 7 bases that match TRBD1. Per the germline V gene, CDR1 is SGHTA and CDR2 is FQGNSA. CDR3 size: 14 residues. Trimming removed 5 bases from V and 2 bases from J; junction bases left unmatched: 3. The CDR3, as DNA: TGTGCCAGCAGCCCCGGACAGGGCAATCAGCCCCAGCATTTT. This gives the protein CASSPGQGNQPQHF. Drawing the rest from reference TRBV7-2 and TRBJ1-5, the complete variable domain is GAGVSQSPSNKVTEKGKDVELRCDPISGHTALYWYRQSLGQGLEFLIYFQGNSAPDKSGLPSDRFSAERTGGSVSTLTIQRTQQEDSAVYLCASSPGQGNQPQHFGDGTRLSIL.

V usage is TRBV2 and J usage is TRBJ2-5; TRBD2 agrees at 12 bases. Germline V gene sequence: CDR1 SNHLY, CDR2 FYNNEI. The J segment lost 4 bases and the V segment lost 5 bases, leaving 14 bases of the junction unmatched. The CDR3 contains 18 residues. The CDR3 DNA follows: TGTGCCAGCAGTACTGGACTAGCGGGGCCCGGGGCGCGAGAGACCCAGTACTTC. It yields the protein CASSTGLAGPGARETQYF.

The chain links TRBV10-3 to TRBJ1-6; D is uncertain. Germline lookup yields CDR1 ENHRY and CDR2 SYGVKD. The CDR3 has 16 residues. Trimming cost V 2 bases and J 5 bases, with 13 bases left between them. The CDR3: CAISEKRAGDNSPLHF. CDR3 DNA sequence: TGTGCCATCAGTGAGAAGAGGGCTGGGGATAATTCACCCCTCCACTTT.

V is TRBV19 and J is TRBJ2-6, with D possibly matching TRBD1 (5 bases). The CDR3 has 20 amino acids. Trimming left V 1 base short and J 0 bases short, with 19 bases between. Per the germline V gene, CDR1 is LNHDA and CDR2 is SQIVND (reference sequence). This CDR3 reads CASSIAPDTGHSSGANVLTF. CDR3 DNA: TGTGCCAGTAGTATAGCCCCGGACACAGGACATAGCTCTGGGGCCAACGTCCTGACTTTC.

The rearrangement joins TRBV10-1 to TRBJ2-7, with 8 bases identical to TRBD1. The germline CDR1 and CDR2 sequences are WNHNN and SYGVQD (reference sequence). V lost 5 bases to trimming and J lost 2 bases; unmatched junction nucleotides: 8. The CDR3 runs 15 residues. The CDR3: CASSSGTGLPYEQYF. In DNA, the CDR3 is TGCGCCAGCAGTTCAGGGACAGGCTTACCCTACGAGCAGTACTTC.

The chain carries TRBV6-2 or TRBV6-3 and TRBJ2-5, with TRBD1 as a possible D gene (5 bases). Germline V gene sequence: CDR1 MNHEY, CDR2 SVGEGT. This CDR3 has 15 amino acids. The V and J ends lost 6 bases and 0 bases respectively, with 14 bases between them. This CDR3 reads CASSPPAGYQETQYF. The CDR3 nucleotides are TGTGCCAGCAGCCCCCCCGCAGGGTACCAAGAGACCCAGTACTTC.

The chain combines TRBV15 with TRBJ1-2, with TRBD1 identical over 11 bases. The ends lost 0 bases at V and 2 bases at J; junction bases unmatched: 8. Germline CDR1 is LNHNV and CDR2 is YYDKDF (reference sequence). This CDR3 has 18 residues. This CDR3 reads CATSRDLGTGGGNYGYTF. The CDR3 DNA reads TGTGCCACCAGCAGAGATCTTGGGACAGGGGGTGGAAACTATGGCTACACCTTC.

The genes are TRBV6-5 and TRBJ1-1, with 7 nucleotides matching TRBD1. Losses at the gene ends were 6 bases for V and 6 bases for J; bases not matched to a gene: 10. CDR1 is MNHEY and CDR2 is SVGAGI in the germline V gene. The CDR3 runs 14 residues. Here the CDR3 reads CASRRQGEGSEAFF. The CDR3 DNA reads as TGTGCCAGCAGGCGACAGGGAGAAGGATCTGAAGCTTTCTTT.

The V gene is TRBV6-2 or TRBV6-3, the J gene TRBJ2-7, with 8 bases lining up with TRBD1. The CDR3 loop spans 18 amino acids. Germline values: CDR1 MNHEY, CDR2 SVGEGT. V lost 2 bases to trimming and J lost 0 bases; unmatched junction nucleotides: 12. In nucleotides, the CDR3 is TGTGCCAGCAGTTACGGTCCAGGGGGCCAGCTGGGCTCCTACGAGCAGTACGTC. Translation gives CASSYGPGGQLGSYEQYV.

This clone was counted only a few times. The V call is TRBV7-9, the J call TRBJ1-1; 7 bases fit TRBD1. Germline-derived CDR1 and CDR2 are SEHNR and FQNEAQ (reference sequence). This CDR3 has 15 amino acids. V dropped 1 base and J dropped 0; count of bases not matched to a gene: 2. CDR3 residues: CASSLVGQVNTEAFF. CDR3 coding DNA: TGTGCCAGCAGCTTAGTTGGACAGGTGAACACTGAAGCTTTCTTT.

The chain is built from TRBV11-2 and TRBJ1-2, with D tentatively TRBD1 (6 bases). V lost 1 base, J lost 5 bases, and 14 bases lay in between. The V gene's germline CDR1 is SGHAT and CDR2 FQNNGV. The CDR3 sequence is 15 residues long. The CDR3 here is CASSLGGQQGYGYTF. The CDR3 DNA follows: TGTGCCAGCAGCTTAGGAGGGCAGCAGGGGTATGGCTACACCTTC. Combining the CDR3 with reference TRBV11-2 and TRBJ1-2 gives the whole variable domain EAGVAQSPRYKIIEKRQSVAFWCNPISGHATLYWYQQILGQGPKLLIQFQNNGVVDDSQLPKDRFSAERLKGVDSTLKIQPAKLEDSAVYLCASSLGGQQGYGYTFGSGTRLTVV.

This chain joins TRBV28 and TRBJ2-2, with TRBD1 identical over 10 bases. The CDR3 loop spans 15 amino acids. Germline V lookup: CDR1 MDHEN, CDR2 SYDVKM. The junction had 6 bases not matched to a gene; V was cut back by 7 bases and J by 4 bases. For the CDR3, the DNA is TGTGCCAGCAAAGGGACAGGGGAGCGCACCGGGGAGCTGTTTTTT. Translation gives CASKGTGERTGELFF.

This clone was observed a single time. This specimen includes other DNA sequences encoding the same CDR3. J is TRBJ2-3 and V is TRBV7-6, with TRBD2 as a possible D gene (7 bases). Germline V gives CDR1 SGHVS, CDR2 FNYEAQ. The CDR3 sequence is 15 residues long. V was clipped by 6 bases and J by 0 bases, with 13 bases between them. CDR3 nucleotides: TGTGCCAGCAGTCGAGGGGGGGCTAGCACAGATACGCAGTATTTT. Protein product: CASSRGGASTDTQYF.